This T cell receptor beta chain derives from a study of beta chain features in type 1 diabetes. Study results and limitations: Among patients with Type 1 diabetes, TCRB CDR3s were moderately but significantly shorter in every one of the four CD4+ subsets.

This CDR3 is 11 amino acids long. Germline CDR1 and CDR2: SNHLY and FYNNEI. The V gene lost 5 bases and the J gene lost 3 bases, with 2 bases spanning the gap. Sequenced material consisted of expressed TCRB transcripts (all of the isolated RNA was reverse transcribed). The assay was immunoSEQ multiplex PCR, and TCRdb's table has in-frame clones only and misses some. The table shows around 250,000 clones, with roughly 24% occurring only once. Comments on this clone: Its antigen is not identified.

The sequencing input was naive CD4+ T cells from blood. The chain employs TRBV2 and TRBJ2-1, with D hard to call. The source of this sequence is a woman aged 25 to 39 with type 1 diabetes. The CDR3 loop is CASSYYNEQFF. The DNA for the CDR3 is TGTGCCAGCAGTTACTACAATGAGCAGTTCTTC. The full variable domain, with the rest looked up from reference TRBV2 and TRBJ2-1, is EPEVTQTPSHQVTQMGQEVILRCVPISNHLYFYWYRQILGQKVEFLVSFYNNEISEKSEIFDDQFSVERPDGSNFTLKIRSTKLEDSAMYFCASSYYNEQFFGPGTRLTVL.